This TCR beta chain was recovered during a study of low-dose radiotherapy and immunotherapy resistance in tumors. About the study: Each fraction for Cohort 1 was 0.5 Gy, given every 2 weeks, and the total came to 6.5 Gy. Cyclophosphamide went in intravenously at 200 mg/m2 every two weeks, one day before radiation and immunotherapy.

The CDR3 contains 13 residues. Germline CDR1 SGHAT, CDR2 FQNNGV. Trimming stripped 8 bases from V and 6 bases from J, with 17 bases between. In the RACIN dose-escalation trial, donors got nivolumab plus ipilimumab with aspirin, cyclophosphamide and radiotherapy. cDNA synthesis used a TRAV/TRBV-specific primer set for both chains. The authors ran about 20 PCR cycles to amplify TCRs with a constant-region primer and V-primer adapter. mRNA, once isolated, was amplified by in vitro transcription. TCRdb re-analysed the reads in MiXCR, keeping a single row per CDR3 protein. The repertoire includes about 13,000 distinct CDR3 sequences, about 75% of them detected once, and about 5% sits in the top ten.

The rearrangement links TRBV11-2 to TRBJ2-7; the D gene could be TRBD1 or TRBD2 (6 bases each). This receptor was identified in a human donor with advanced metastatic prostate, ovarian, gallbladder or colorectal cancer (not recorded which). This table probably holds off-target reads from a library built for another chain. The CDR3: CASESGRGGEQYF. CDR3 sequence (DNA): TGTGCCAGCGAATCCGGCAGGGGAGGCGAGCAGTACTTC. The full variable domain, with the rest looked up from reference TRBV11-2 and TRBJ2-7, is EAGVAQSPRYKIIEKRQSVAFWCNPISGHATLYWYQQILGQGPKLLIQFQNNGVVDDSQLPKDRFSAERLKGVDSTLKIQPAKLEDSAVYLCASESGRGGEQYFGPGTRLTVT.